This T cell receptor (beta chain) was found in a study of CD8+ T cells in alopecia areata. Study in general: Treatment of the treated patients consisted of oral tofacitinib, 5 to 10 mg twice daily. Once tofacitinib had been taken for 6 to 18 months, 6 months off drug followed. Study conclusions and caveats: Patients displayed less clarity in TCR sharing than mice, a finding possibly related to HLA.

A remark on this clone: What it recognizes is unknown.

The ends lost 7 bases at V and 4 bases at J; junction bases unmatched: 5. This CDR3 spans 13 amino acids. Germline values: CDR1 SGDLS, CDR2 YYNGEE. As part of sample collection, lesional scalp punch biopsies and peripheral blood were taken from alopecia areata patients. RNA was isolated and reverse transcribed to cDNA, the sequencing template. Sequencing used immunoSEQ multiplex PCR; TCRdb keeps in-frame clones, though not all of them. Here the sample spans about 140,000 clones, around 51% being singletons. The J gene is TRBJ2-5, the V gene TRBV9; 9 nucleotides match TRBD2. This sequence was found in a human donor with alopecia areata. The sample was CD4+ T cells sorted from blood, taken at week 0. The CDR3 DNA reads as TGTGCCAGCGGGCTAGCGGGAATAGAGACCCAGTACTTC. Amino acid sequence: CASGLAGIETQYF.